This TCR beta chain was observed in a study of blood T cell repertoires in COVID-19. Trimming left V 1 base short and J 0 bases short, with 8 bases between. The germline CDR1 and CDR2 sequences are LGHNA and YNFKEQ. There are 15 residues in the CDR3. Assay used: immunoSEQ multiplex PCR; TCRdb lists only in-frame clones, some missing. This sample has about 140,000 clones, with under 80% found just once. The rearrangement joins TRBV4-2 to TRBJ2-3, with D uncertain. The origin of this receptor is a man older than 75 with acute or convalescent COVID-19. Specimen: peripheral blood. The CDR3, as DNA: TGTGCCAGCAGCCAAGGGCAGATTAGCACAGATACGCAGTATTTT. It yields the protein CASSQGQISTDTQYF.